These 18 T cell receptor beta chains were all obtained from the same sample, sequenced in a study of blood T cell repertoires in COVID-19. Sequenced by immunoSEQ multiplex PCR; TCRdb stores in-frame clones only, minus some. The sample lists 250,000 to 300,000 clones, about 90% occurring once. The sequenced sample consisted of peripheral blood. The source of these receptors is a woman aged 45-65 years who had recovered from COVID-19.

The chain carries TRBV6-5 and TRBJ2-1; the match to TRBD2 covers 14 bases. The CDR3 sequence is 16 residues long. The V gene's germline CDR1 is MNHEY and CDR2 SVGAGI. The junction had 6 bases not matched to a gene; V was cut back by 4 bases and J by 7 bases. The CDR3 spells CASSFSGTSGGNEQFF. For the CDR3, the DNA is TGTGCCAGCAGTTTTTCCGGGACTAGCGGGGGAAATGAGCAGTTCTTC.

The chain is built from TRBV10-3 and TRBJ2-3; 10 nucleotides match TRBD2. Trimming cost V 6 bases and J 4 bases; bases outside gene matches: 7. The CDR3 loop spans 15 amino acids. In germline, CDR1 is ENHRY, CDR2 SYGVKD. This chain's CDR3 is CAIRATSGWPDTQYF. The CDR3 nucleotides read TGTGCCATCAGAGCGACTAGCGGGTGGCCAGATACGCAGTATTTT.

The genes are TRBV11-2 and TRBJ2-1; no reliable D call. The germline CDR1 and CDR2 sequences are SGHAT and FQNNGV. V was pared by 0 bases and J by 9 bases, with 6 bases between. CDR3 length equals 12 residues. The CDR3 region has the DNA TGTGCCAGCAGCTTAGATAGAAGTGAGCAGTTCTTC. Encoded protein: CASSLDRSEQFF.

The J gene is TRBJ2-6, the V gene TRBV19; TRBD1 might be the D (5 bases). With 5 bases removed from V and 7 bases from J, the gap between germline ends came to 12 bases. The V gene's germline CDR1 is LNHDA and CDR2 SQIVND (reference sequence). The CDR3 consists of 14 residues. CDR3 sequence reads: CASSPRTSANVLTF. CDR3 sequence (DNA): TGTGCCAGTAGTCCCCGGACATCCGCCAACGTCCTGACTTTC.

The V call is TRBV28, the J call TRBJ2-7, with D unresolved. The CDR3 runs to 11 residues. Germline assignment: CDR1 MDHEN and CDR2 SYDVKM. V was trimmed by 5 bases and J by 7 bases, leaving 9 bases between them. The CDR3 DNA is TGTGCCAGCAGTACACCTTCAGAGCAGTACTTC. This sequence encodes CASSTPSEQYF.

The chain uses TRBV6-1 and TRBJ2-5, with a possible D match to TRBD2 (7 bases). V lost 2 bases, J lost 0 bases, and 13 bases lay in between. The CDR3 runs 16 residues. Germline CDR1 is MNHNS and CDR2 is SASEGT. The CDR3 here is CASSEIRGAYQETQYF. CDR3 bases: TGTGCCAGCAGTGAAATCCGGGGGGCATACCAAGAGACCCAGTACTTC.

The V and J genes are TRBV29-1 and TRBJ2-2; TRBD1 aligns across 7 bases. The V and J ends lost 4 bases and 0 bases, in that order; junction bases with no gene match: 5. CDR3 length equals 15 residues. Germline V gives CDR1 SQVTM, CDR2 ANQGSEA. CDR3 in amino acids: CSVGGQAANTGELFF. CDR3 DNA: TGCAGCGTTGGAGGACAGGCGGCGAACACCGGGGAGCTGTTTTTT.

V gene TRBV10-3 combines with J gene TRBJ1-3; possibly TRBD1 for D (5 bases). V was clipped by 6 bases and J by 2 bases, with 11 bases between them. This CDR3 is 14 amino acids long. In germline, CDR1 is ENHRY, CDR2 SYGVKD. CDR3 sequence: CAIRGGIPGNTIYF. CDR3 in DNA: TGTGCCATCAGGGGGGGGATCCCTGGAAACACCATATATTTT.

The J gene is TRBJ2-5, the V gene TRBV29-1; 10 bases agree with TRBD2. Germline V lookup: CDR1 SQVTM, CDR2 ANQGSEA. V lost 0 bases to trimming and J lost 2 bases; unmatched junction nucleotides: 6. The CDR3 contains 16 residues. The CDR3 is CSVEDPASGGQETQYF. CDR3 nucleotides: TGCAGCGTTGAAGATCCGGCTAGCGGGGGACAAGAGACCCAGTACTTC.

This clone showed up just a few times. The genes are TRBV5-1 and TRBJ2-2, with TRBD2 as a possible D gene (5 bases). The CDR3 totals 17 residues. With 3 bases removed from V and 0 bases from J, the gap between germline ends came to 15 bases. Germline lookup yields CDR1 SGHRS and CDR2 YFSETQ. Here the CDR3 DNA reads TGCGCCAGCAGCTCCGGGGTGGGCAGTTCGAACACCGGGGAGCTGTTTTTT. Its protein product is CASSSGVGSSNTGELFF.

V and J are TRBV18 and TRBJ2-5, with D possibly being TRBD1 (6 bases). Germline V gene lookup returns CDR1 KGHSH and CDR2 LQKENI. The CDR3 spans 15 residues. Trimming took 2 bases from V and 0 from J, leaving 10 bases between them. CDR3 coding DNA: TGTGCCAGCTCACCATTGCAGGGGAACCAAGAGACCCAGTACTTC. Protein: CASSPLQGNQETQYF.

This chain uses TRBV4-2 with TRBJ2-7; D unclear. Trimming shortened V by 0 bases and J by 2 bases, and 11 bases separated the two germline ends. This CDR3 has 15 residues. The germline V gene encodes CDR1 LGHNA and CDR2 YNFKEQ. CDR3 loop: CASSQDRSVAYEQYF. Written as DNA, the CDR3 is TGTGCCAGCAGCCAAGATAGGAGCGTCGCCTACGAGCAGTACTTC.

J is TRBJ1-1 and V is TRBV28; D gene uncertain. Germline loops: CDR1 MDHEN, CDR2 SYDVKM. The CDR3 loop spans 11 amino acids. Trimming took 6 bases from V and 3 from J, leaving 5 bases between them. Written as DNA, the CDR3 is TGTGCCAGCAGCTCCTACACTGAAGCTTTCTTT. Translation gives CASSSYTEAFF.

The chain uses TRBV27 and TRBJ2-7; D is uncertain. V shed 3 bases and J shed 3 bases, with 6 bases lying between them. Looked up from germline, CDR1 is MNHEY and CDR2 is SMNVEV (reference sequence). The CDR3 consists of 12 residues. The CDR3 spells CASSLTGYEQYF. CDR3 DNA: TGTGCCAGCAGTTTGACTGGCTACGAGCAGTACTTC.

The chain recombines TRBV6-5 with TRBJ1-1; no clear D. Germline assignment: CDR1 MNHEY and CDR2 SVGAGI. V gave up 6 bases and J gave up 0 bases, with 11 bases separating them. The CDR3 spans 14 residues. CDR3 amino acids: CASSATLMNTEAFF. The CDR3 DNA sequence: TGTGCCAGCAGCGCGACTCTCATGAACACTGAAGCTTTCTTT.

CDR3 DNA sequence: TGTGCCAGCAGCCCGCCGTTTAAGACAGTAACCTACAATGAGCAGTTCTTC. It codes for CASSPPFKTVTYNEQFF. The chain recombines TRBV7-9 with TRBJ2-1; tentatively, D is TRBD1 (5 bases). Between the trimmed V and J ends, which lost 5 bases and 2 bases, there was a span of 19 bases. CDR1 is SEHNR, CDR2 FQNEAQ, per germline (reference sequence). The CDR3 is 17 amino acids.

V and J are TRBV5-4 and TRBJ1-5; D uncertain. V lost 3 bases and J 0 bases, leaving 4 bases between the germline ends. Germline lookup yields CDR1 SGHNT and CDR2 YYREEE (reference sequence). The CDR3 length is 13 residues. CDR3 amino acids: CASSSYSNQPQHF. CDR3 DNA sequence: TGTGCCAGCAGCTCCTATAGCAATCAGCCCCAGCATTTT.

This clone came up many times. The chain combines TRBV6-6 with TRBJ1-4; 9 bases align to TRBD1. CDR3 length: 14 residues. V lost 6 bases to trimming and J lost 4 bases; unmatched junction nucleotides: 3. Germline V gene lookup returns CDR1 MNHNY and CDR2 SVGAGI (reference sequence). CDR3 DNA sequence: TGTGCCAGCAGGTACAGGGGGCTTAATGAAAAACTGTTTTTT. Protein product: CASRYRGLNEKLFF.